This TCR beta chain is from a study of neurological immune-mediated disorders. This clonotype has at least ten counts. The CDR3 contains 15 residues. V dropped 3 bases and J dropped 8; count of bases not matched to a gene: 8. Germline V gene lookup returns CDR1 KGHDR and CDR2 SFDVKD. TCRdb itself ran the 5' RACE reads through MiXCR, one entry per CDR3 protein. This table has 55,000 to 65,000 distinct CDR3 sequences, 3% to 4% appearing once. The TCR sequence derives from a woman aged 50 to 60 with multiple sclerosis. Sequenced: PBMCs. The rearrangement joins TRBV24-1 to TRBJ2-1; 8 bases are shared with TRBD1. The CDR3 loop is CATSDGQGGRDEQFF. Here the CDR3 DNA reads TGTGCCACCAGTGATGGACAGGGAGGTCGCGATGAGCAGTTCTTC.